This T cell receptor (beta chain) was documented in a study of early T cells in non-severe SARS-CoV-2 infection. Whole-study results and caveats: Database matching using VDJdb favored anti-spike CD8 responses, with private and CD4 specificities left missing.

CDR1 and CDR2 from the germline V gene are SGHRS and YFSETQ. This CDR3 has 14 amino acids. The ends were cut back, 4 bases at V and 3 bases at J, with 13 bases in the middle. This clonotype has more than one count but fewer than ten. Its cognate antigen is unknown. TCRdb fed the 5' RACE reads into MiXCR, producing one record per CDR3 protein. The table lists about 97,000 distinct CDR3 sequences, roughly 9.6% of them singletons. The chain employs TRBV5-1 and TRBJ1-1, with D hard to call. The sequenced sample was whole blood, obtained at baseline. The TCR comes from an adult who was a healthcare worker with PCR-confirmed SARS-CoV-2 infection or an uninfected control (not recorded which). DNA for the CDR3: TGCGCCAGCAGCGTCCAATATCCCCACACTGAAGCTTTCTTT. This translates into CASSVQYPHTEAFF.